A selection of T cell receptor beta chains follows, all from one sample in a study of Graves' ophthalmopathy and Graves' hyperthyroidism. From the multiplex PCR reads, TCRdb called clonotypes with MiXCR, one entry per CDR3 protein. The sample carries more than 550,000 distinct CDR3 sequences, approximately 39% recorded once. The material sequenced was peripheral blood. The source is an adult man with Graves' ophthalmopathy. The CDR3 runs from the conserved cysteine through the conserved F or W. Each record gives: CDR3 length, D gene, V gene, clone size, J gene, CDR3 protein, CDR3 DNA. D genes are given only for firm matches. Clone size appears in some rows only: once, few, many, or a class for an expanded clone.

CDR3 length: 12; D gene: NA; V gene: TRBV6-6; clone size: few; J gene: TRBJ2-2; CDR3 protein: CATRGITGELFF; CDR3 DNA: TGTGCCACCAGGGGCATCACCGGGGAGCTGTTTTTT
CDR3 length: 14; D gene: TRBD1; V gene: TRBV10-3; clone size: NA; J gene: TRBJ2-6; CDR3 protein: CAISAGTGAYVLTF; CDR3 DNA: TGTGCCATCAGTGCCGGGACAGGGGCCTACGTCCTGACTTTC
CDR3 length: 14; D gene: NA; V gene: TRBV19; clone size: few; J gene: TRBJ2-7; CDR3 protein: CASASAYGSYEQYF; CDR3 DNA: TGTGCCAGTGCGAGCGCGTATGGGTCCTACGAGCAGTACTTC
CDR3 length: 16; D gene: TRBD2; V gene: TRBV25-1; clone size: NA; J gene: TRBJ2-1; CDR3 protein: CASSDGTSGRINEQFF; CDR3 DNA: TGTGCCAGCAGTGATGGAACTAGCGGGAGGATCAATGAGCAGTTCTTC
CDR3 length: 15; D gene: NA; V gene: TRBV11-3; clone size: many; J gene: TRBJ2-6; CDR3 protein: CASSFGSSGANVLTF; CDR3 DNA: TGTGCCAGCAGCTTCGGATCCTCTGGGGCCAACGTCCTGACTTTC
CDR3 length: 14; D gene: NA; V gene: TRBV2; clone size: NA; J gene: TRBJ2-1; CDR3 protein: CASSEYVHGTSYFF; CDR3 DNA: TGTGCCAGCAGTGAATATGTACATGGTACTAGTTATTTCTTC
CDR3 length: 12; D gene: NA; V gene: TRBV20-1; clone size: NA; J gene: TRBJ2-3; CDR3 protein: CSAAALTDTQYF; CDR3 DNA: TGCAGTGCGGCCGCACTTACAGATACGCAGTATTTT
CDR3 length: 16; D gene: TRBD1; V gene: TRBV20-1; clone size: few; J gene: TRBJ2-7; CDR3 protein: CSARSQQGAILYEQYF; CDR3 DNA: TGCAGTGCTAGATCACAACAGGGGGCGATTCTCTACGAGCAGTACTTC
CDR3 length: 15; D gene: NA; V gene: TRBV5-1; clone size: many; J gene: TRBJ2-7; CDR3 protein: CASSLEAGSSYEQYF; CDR3 DNA: TGCGCCAGCAGCTTGGAGGCAGGGAGCTCCTACGAGCAGTACTTC
CDR3 length: 14; D gene: NA; V gene: TRBV25-1; clone size: many; J gene: TRBJ1-5; CDR3 protein: CASSGAGRNQPQHF; CDR3 DNA: TGTGCCAGCAGTGGAGCAGGCCGCAATCAGCCCCAGCATTTT
CDR3 length: 12; D gene: NA; V gene: TRBV7-9; clone size: many; J gene: TRBJ2-7; CDR3 protein: CASSLIPYEQYF; CDR3 DNA: TGTGCCAGCAGCTTAATTCCCTACGAGCAGTACTTC
CDR3 length: 13; D gene: NA; V gene: TRBV20-1; clone size: few; J gene: TRBJ2-5; CDR3 protein: CSAPGPLGETQYF; CDR3 DNA: TGCAGTGCTCCCGGACCCCTTGGGGAGACCCAGTACTTC
CDR3 length: 17; D gene: NA; V gene: TRBV5-6; clone size: NA; J gene: TRBJ2-7; CDR3 protein: CASSLVTPGRVMYEQYF; CDR3 DNA: TGTGCCAGCAGCTTGGTTACTCCGGGACGGGTGATGTACGAGCAGTACTTC
CDR3 length: 15; D gene: NA; V gene: TRBV7-9; clone size: many; J gene: TRBJ1-3; CDR3 protein: CASSSPYGEGNTIYF; CDR3 DNA: TGTGCCAGCAGCTCCCCGTACGGGGAAGGAAACACCATATATTTT
CDR3 length: 12; D gene: TRBD2; V gene: TRBV24-1; clone size: NA; J gene: TRBJ2-5; CDR3 protein: CATTSGTETQYF; CDR3 DNA: TGTGCCACGACTAGCGGGACAGAGACCCAGTACTTC
CDR3 length: 16; D gene: NA; V gene: TRBV7-8; clone size: many; J gene: TRBJ1-2; CDR3 protein: CASSQRPDRTRYGYTF; CDR3 DNA: TGTGCCAGCAGCCAACGACCCGACAGGACCCGCTATGGCTACACCTTC
CDR3 length: 16; D gene: TRBD1; V gene: TRBV4-3; clone size: NA; J gene: TRBJ1-4; CDR3 protein: CASSQGLGQGSEKLFF; CDR3 DNA: TGCGCCAGCAGCCAAGGCTTGGGACAGGGAAGTGAAAAACTGTTTTTT
CDR3 length: 14; D gene: NA; V gene: TRBV7-9; clone size: NA; J gene: TRBJ1-2; CDR3 protein: CASSPPLAGDGYTF; CDR3 DNA: TGTGCCAGCAGCCCTCCTCTGGCGGGGGATGGCTACACCTTC
CDR3 length: 11; D gene: TRBD1; V gene: TRBV29-1; clone size: once; J gene: TRBJ2-6; CDR3 protein: CSVQGARTEAF; CDR3 DNA: TGCAGCGTCCAGGGGGCGAGGACTGAAGCTTTC
CDR3 length: 14; D gene: NA; V gene: TRBV7-9; clone size: many; J gene: TRBJ1-3; CDR3 protein: CASSLDFPGNTIYF; CDR3 DNA: TGTGCCAGCAGCTTGGACTTCCCTGGAAACACCATATATTTT
CDR3 length: 13; D gene: NA; V gene: TRBV7-9; clone size: NA; J gene: TRBJ1-4; CDR3 protein: CASSWGTGEKLFF; CDR3 DNA: TGTGCCAGCAGCTGGGGAACCGGGGAAAAACTGTTTTTT
CDR3 length: 14; D gene: NA; V gene: TRBV2; clone size: many; J gene: TRBJ1-5; CDR3 protein: CASRTGVRNQPQHF; CDR3 DNA: TGTGCCAGCAGGACGGGGGTCAGAAATCAGCCCCAGCATTTT
CDR3 length: 15; D gene: TRBD2; V gene: TRBV4-2; clone size: NA; J gene: TRBJ2-5; CDR3 protein: CASSQSREGQETQYF; CDR3 DNA: TGTGCCAGCAGCCAATCCCGGGAGGGCCAGGAGACCCAGTACTTC
CDR3 length: 16; D gene: NA; V gene: TRBV5-4; clone size: many; J gene: TRBJ1-1; CDR3 protein: CATLIKTGGMNTEAFF; CDR3 DNA: TGTGCCACCTTAATCAAGACAGGCGGCATGAACACTGAAGCTTTCTTT
CDR3 length: 15; D gene: NA; V gene: TRBV19; clone size: many; J gene: TRBJ1-1; CDR3 protein: CASSISGSLNTEAFF; CDR3 DNA: TGTGCCAGTAGTATATCAGGGAGTCTGAACACTGAAGCTTTCTTT
CDR3 length: 14; D gene: NA; V gene: TRBV7-8; clone size: NA; J gene: TRBJ2-5; CDR3 protein: CASSNDRWGETQYF; CDR3 DNA: TGTGCCAGCAGCAACGACAGGTGGGGAGAGACCCAGTACTTC
CDR3 length: 15; D gene: NA; V gene: TRBV12-3/TRBV12-4; clone size: few; J gene: TRBJ1-2; CDR3 protein: CASSLAGRSAYGYTF; CDR3 DNA: TGTGCCAGCAGTTTAGCGGGGCGCAGCGCATATGGCTACACCTTC
CDR3 length: 13; D gene: NA; V gene: TRBV12-3/TRBV12-4; clone size: few; J gene: TRBJ2-7; CDR3 protein: CASSPPPADEQYF; CDR3 DNA: TGTGCCAGCAGTCCCCCCCCGGCAGACGAGCAGTACTTC
CDR3 length: 17; D gene: NA; V gene: TRBV6-2/TRBV6-3; clone size: NA; J gene: TRBJ1-5; CDR3 protein: CASSQRGSVPSNQPQHF; CDR3 DNA: TGTGCCAGCAGTCAGCGCGGGTCGGTACCGAGCAATCAGCCCCAGCATTTT
CDR3 length: 15; D gene: TRBD2; V gene: TRBV2; clone size: many; J gene: TRBJ2-2; CDR3 protein: CASGRTSGGSGELFF; CDR3 DNA: TGTGCCAGCGGAAGGACTAGCGGGGGTTCCGGGGAGCTGTTTTTT
CDR3 length: 13; D gene: NA; V gene: TRBV6-5; clone size: many; J gene: TRBJ1-2; CDR3 protein: CASSSVGPYGYTF; CDR3 DNA: TGTGCCAGCAGTTCCGTGGGGCCCTACGGCTACACCTTC
CDR3 length: 15; D gene: NA; V gene: TRBV6-5; clone size: few; J gene: TRBJ1-4; CDR3 protein: CASSYSQGGGEKLFF; CDR3 DNA: TGTGCCAGCAGTTACTCCCAGGGAGGGGGTGAAAAACTGTTTTTT
CDR3 length: 12; D gene: NA; V gene: TRBV7-2; clone size: many; J gene: TRBJ1-1; CDR3 protein: CASSLQGGEAFF; CDR3 DNA: TGTGCCAGCAGCTTACAGGGTGGTGAAGCTTTCTTT
CDR3 length: 12; D gene: NA; V gene: TRBV29-1; clone size: many; J gene: TRBJ1-2; CDR3 protein: CSASTMSRGYTF; CDR3 DNA: TGCAGCGCCTCAACGATGTCTCGTGGCTACACCTTC
CDR3 length: 14; D gene: NA; V gene: TRBV25-1; clone size: NA; J gene: TRBJ2-3; CDR3 protein: CASSELRTADTQYF; CDR3 DNA: TGTGCCAGCAGTGAACTCCGGACGGCAGATACGCAGTATTTT
CDR3 length: 12; D gene: TRBD1; V gene: TRBV7-9; clone size: NA; J gene: TRBJ1-1; CDR3 protein: CASSSDRTGAFF; CDR3 DNA: TGTGCCAGCAGCTCGGACAGGACTGGAGCTTTCTTT
CDR3 length: 14; D gene: TRBD1; V gene: TRBV25-1; clone size: NA; J gene: TRBJ1-1; CDR3 protein: CASSATGRSGEAFF; CDR3 DNA: TGTGCCAGCAGCGCGACAGGGAGGTCCGGGGAGGCTTTCTTT
CDR3 length: 17; D gene: NA; V gene: TRBV2; clone size: many; J gene: TRBJ1-2; CDR3 protein: CASSEDSGPDPNYGYTF; CDR3 DNA: TGTGCCAGCAGTGAGGACTCAGGACCCGATCCTAACTATGGCTACACCTTC
CDR3 length: 14; D gene: TRBD1; V gene: TRBV10-3; clone size: NA; J gene: TRBJ1-1; CDR3 protein: CAISYSPGQFEAFF; CDR3 DNA: TGTGCCATCAGCTATTCCCCGGGACAGTTTGAAGCTTTCTTT
CDR3 length: 14; D gene: TRBD1; V gene: TRBV2; clone size: many; J gene: TRBJ1-5; CDR3 protein: CASSERTGGQPQHF; CDR3 DNA: TGTGCCAGCAGTGAAAGGACAGGGGGACAGCCCCAGCATTTT
CDR3 length: 14; D gene: TRBD1; V gene: TRBV7-2; clone size: NA; J gene: TRBJ1-2; CDR3 protein: CASSLQDRGYGYTF; CDR3 DNA: TGTGCCAGCAGCTTACAGGACAGGGGCTATGGCTACACCTTC
CDR3 length: 14; D gene: NA; V gene: TRBV20-1; clone size: NA; J gene: TRBJ2-2; CDR3 protein: CSAETASNTGELFF; CDR3 DNA: TGCAGTGCCGAGACAGCCTCGAACACCGGGGAGCTGTTTTTT
CDR3 length: 16; D gene: NA; V gene: TRBV7-2; clone size: NA; J gene: TRBJ2-5; CDR3 protein: CASSLRPTGGTETQYF; CDR3 DNA: TGTGCCAGCAGCTTAAGACCGACCGGGGGCACCGAGACCCAGTACTTC
CDR3 length: 14; D gene: NA; V gene: TRBV4-1; clone size: few; J gene: TRBJ1-2; CDR3 protein: CASSQGGQNYGYTF; CDR3 DNA: TGTGCCAGCAGCCAGGGTGGACAGAACTATGGCTACACCTTC
CDR3 length: 14; D gene: NA; V gene: TRBV20-1; clone size: NA; J gene: TRBJ1-2; CDR3 protein: CSAPEGGMEYGYTF; CDR3 DNA: TGCAGTGCTCCCGAGGGGGGGATGGAGTATGGCTACACCTTC
CDR3 length: 17; D gene: TRBD1; V gene: TRBV6-4; clone size: NA; J gene: TRBJ1-5; CDR3 protein: CASSPGTGELLNQPQHF; CDR3 DNA: TGTGCCAGCAGCCCCGGGACAGGGGAACTACTCAATCAGCCCCAGCATTTT
CDR3 length: 19; D gene: TRBD2; V gene: TRBV10-3; clone size: few; J gene: TRBJ2-1; CDR3 protein: CAISESGGDLAGENNEQFF; CDR3 DNA: TGTGCCATCAGTGAGTCAGGGGGAGACTTAGCGGGAGAAAACAATGAGCAGTTCTTC
CDR3 length: 16; D gene: NA; V gene: TRBV5-1; clone size: NA; J gene: TRBJ2-5; CDR3 protein: CASSSGQGLGQETQYF; CDR3 DNA: TGCGCCAGCAGCTCGGGGCAGGGTTTGGGGCAAGAGACCCAGTACTTC
CDR3 length: 14; D gene: TRBD2; V gene: TRBV7-2; clone size: NA; J gene: TRBJ2-7; CDR3 protein: CASSLIAGGDEQYF; CDR3 DNA: TGTGCCAGCAGTCTAATAGCGGGAGGGGACGAGCAGTACTTC
CDR3 length: 15; D gene: TRBD2; V gene: TRBV20-1; clone size: NA; J gene: TRBJ2-2; CDR3 protein: CSAYSSGSLTGELFF; CDR3 DNA: TGCAGTGCGTACTCTAGCGGGAGCCTCACCGGGGAGCTGTTTTTT